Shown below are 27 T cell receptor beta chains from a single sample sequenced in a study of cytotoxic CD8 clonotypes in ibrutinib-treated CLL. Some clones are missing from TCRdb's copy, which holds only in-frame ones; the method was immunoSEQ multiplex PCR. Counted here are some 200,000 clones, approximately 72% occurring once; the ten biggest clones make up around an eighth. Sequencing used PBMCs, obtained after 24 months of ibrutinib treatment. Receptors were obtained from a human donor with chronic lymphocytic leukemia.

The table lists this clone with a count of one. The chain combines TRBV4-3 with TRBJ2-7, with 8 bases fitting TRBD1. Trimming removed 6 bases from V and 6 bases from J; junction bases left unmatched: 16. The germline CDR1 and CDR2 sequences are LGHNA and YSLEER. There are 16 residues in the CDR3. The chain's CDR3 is CASSPQGGTGFSEQYF. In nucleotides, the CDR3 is TGCGCCAGCAGTCCTCAAGGGGGGACAGGCTTTTCCGAGCAGTACTTC.

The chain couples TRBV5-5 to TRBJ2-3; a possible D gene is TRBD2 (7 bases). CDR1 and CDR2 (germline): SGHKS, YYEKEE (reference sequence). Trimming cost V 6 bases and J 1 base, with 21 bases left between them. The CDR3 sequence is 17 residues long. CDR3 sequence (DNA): TGTGCCAGCAACTGGAGGGGGGGTCCCCGAGGCACAGATACGCAGTATTTT. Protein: CASNWRGGPRGTDTQYF.

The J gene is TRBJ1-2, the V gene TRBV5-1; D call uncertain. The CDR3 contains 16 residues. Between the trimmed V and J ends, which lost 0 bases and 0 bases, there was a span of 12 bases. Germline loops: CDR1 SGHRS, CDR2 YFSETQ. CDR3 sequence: CASSLAPHSTNYGYTF. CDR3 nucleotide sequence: TGCGCCAGCAGCTTGGCCCCGCACAGTACTAACTATGGCTACACCTTC.

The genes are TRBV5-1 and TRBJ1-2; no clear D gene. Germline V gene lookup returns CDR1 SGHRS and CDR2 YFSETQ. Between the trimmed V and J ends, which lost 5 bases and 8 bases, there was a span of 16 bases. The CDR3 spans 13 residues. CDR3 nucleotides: TGCGCCAGCAGTCCCGGCAGCGATGCGGGCTACACCTTC. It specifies CASSPGSDAGYTF.

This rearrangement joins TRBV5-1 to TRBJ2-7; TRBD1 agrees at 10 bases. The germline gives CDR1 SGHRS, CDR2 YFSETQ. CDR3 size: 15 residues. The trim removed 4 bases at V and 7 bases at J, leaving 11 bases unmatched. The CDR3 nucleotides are TGCGCCAGCAGCACATCCGGGACAGGGGTTCGGGAGCAGTACTTC. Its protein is CASSTSGTGVREQYF. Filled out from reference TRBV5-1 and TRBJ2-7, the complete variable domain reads KAGVTQTPRYLIKTRGQQVTLSCSPISGHRSVSWYQQTPGQGLQFLFEYFSETQRNKGNFPGRFSGRQFSNSRSEMNVSTLELGDSALYLCASSTSGTGVREQYFGPGTRLTVT.

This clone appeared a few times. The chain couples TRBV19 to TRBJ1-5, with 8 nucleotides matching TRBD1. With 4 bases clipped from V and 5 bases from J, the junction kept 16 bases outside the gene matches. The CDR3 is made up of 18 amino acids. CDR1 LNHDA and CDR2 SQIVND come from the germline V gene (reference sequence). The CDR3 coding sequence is TGTGCCAGTAGTACGGGACAGGCCGTCCAGTGGGGCCATCAGCCCCAGCATTTT. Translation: CASSTGQAVQWGHQPQHF.

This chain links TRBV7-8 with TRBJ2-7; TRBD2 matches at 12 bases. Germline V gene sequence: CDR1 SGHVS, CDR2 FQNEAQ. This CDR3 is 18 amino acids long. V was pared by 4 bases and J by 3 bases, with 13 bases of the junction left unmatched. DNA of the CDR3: TGTGCCAGCAGCTCAAGAGCCCGACTAGCGGGAGACCACTACGAGCAGTACTTC. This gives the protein CASSSRARLAGDHYEQYF.

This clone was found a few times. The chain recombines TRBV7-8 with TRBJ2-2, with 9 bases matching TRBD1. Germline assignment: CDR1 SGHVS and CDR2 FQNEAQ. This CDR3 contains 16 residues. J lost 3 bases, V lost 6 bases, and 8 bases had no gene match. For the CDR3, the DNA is TGTGCCAGCAGTCCAAGACAGGGGGGACACACCGGGGAGCTGTTTTTT. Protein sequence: CASSPRQGGHTGELFF.

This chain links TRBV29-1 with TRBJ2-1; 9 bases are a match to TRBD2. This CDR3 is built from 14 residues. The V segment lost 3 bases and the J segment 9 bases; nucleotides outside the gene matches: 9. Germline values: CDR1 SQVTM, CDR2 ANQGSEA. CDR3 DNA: TGCAGCGTTGATAGTAGCGGGAGTGCGGGTGAGCAGTTCTTC. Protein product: CSVDSSGSAGEQFF.

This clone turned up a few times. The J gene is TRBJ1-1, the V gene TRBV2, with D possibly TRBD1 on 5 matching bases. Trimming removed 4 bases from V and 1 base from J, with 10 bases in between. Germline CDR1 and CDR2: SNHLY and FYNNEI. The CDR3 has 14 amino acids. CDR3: CASSGLTGNTEAFF. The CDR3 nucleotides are TGTGCCAGCAGTGGTCTTACAGGGAACACTGAAGCTTTCTTT.

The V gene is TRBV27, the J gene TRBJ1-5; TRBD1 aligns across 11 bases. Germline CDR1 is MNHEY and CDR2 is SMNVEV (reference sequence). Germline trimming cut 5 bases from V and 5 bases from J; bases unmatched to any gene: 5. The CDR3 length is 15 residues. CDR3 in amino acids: CASSERTGGYQPQHF. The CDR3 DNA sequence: TGTGCCAGCAGTGAGAGGACAGGGGGCTATCAGCCCCAGCATTTT.

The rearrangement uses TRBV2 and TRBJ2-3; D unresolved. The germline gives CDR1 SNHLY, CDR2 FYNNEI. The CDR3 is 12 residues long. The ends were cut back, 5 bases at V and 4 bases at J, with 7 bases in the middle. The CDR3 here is CASSYTADTQYF. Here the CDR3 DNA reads TGTGCCAGCAGTTACACGGCAGATACGCAGTATTTT.

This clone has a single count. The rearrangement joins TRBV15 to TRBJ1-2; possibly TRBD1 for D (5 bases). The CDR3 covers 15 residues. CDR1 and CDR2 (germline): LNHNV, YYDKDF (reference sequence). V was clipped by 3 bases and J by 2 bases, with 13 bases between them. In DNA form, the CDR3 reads TGTGCCACCAGCAGGTCGACAGATTTGAACTATGGCTACACCTTC. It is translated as CATSRSTDLNYGYTF. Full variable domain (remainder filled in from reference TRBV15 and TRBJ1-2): DAMVIQNPRYQVTQFGKPVTLSCSQTLNHNVMYWYQQKSSQAPKLLFHYYDKDFNNEADTPDNFQSRRPNTSFCFLDIRSPGLGDTAMYLCATSRSTDLNYGYTFGSGTRLTVV.

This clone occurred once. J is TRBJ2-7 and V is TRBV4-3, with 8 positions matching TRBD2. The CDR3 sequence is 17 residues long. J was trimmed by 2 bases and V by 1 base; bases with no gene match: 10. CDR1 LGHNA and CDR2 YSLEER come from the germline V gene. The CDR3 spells CASSQGPYGTSTYEQYF. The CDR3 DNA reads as TGCGCCAGCAGCCAAGGCCCTTACGGGACTAGTACCTACGAGCAGTACTTC.

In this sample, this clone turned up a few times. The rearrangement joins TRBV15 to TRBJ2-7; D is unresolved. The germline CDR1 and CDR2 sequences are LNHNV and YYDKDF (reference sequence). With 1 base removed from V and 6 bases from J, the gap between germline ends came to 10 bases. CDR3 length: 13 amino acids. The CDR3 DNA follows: TGTGCCACCAGCAGAGGTATGGCGGTCGAGCAGTACTTC. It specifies CATSRGMAVEQYF.

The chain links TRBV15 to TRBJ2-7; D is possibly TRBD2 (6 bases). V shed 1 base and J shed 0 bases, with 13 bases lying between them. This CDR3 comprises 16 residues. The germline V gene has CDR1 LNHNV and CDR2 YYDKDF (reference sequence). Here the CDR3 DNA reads TGTGCCACCAGCAGAGGGAAGCGGGTGAACTCCTACGAGCAGTACTTC. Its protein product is CATSRGKRVNSYEQYF.

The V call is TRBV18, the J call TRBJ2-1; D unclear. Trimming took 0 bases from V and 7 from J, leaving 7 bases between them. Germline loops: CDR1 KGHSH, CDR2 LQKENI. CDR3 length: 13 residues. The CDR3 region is CASSPPGVNEQFF. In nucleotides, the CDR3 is TGTGCCAGCTCACCACCTGGTGTTAATGAGCAGTTCTTC.

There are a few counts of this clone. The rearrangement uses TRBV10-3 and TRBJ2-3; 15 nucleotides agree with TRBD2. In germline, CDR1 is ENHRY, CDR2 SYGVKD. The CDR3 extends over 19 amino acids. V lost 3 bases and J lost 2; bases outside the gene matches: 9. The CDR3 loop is CAISEAQGLAGGNTDTQYF. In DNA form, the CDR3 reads TGTGCCATCAGTGAAGCTCAAGGACTAGCGGGAGGGAACACAGATACGCAGTATTTT.

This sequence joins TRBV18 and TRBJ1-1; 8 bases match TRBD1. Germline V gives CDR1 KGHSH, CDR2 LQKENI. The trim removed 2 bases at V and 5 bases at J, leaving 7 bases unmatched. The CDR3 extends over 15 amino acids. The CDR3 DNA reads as TGTGCCAGCTCACCATCGACAGGGGTGGGTACTGAAGCTTTCTTT. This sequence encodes CASSPSTGVGTEAFF.

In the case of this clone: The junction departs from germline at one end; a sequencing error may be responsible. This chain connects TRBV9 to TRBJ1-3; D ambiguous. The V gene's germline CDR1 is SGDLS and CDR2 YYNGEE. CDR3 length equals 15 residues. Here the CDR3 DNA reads TGTGCCAGCAGCGTAGTAGGCACCTCTGGAAACACCACATATTTT. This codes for CASSVVGTSGNTTYF.

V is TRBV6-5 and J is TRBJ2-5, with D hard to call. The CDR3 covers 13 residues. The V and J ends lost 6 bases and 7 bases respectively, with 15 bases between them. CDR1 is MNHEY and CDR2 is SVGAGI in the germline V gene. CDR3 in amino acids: CASSLDLRGTQYF. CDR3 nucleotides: TGTGCCAGCAGCCTGGACCTACGAGGGACCCAGTACTTC.

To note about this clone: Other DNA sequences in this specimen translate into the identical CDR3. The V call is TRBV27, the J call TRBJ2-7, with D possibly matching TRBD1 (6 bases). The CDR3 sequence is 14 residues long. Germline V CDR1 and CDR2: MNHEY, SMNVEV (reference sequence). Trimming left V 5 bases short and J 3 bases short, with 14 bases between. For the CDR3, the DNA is TGTGCCAGCAGTCTTAGTACAGGGCGCTACGAGCAGTACTTC. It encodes CASSLSTGRYEQYF.

This chain's CDR3 is CASSLPRGASGTQETQYF. CDR3 nucleotide sequence: TGTGCCAGCAGCTTACCCCGTGGGGCTAGCGGGACCCAAGAGACCCAGTACTTC. The rearrangement links TRBV7-9 to TRBJ2-5, with 9 bases identical to TRBD2. CDR1 and CDR2 from the germline V gene are SEHNR and FQNEAQ (reference sequence). Trimming took 2 bases from V and 1 from J; bases not matched to a gene: 11. The CDR3 is made up of 18 amino acids.

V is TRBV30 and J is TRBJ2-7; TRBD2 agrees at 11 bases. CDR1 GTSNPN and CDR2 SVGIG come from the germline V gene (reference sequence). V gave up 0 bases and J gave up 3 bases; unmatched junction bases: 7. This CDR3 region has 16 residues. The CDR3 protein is CAWSVGLAGEVYEQYF. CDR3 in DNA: TGTGCCTGGAGTGTAGGACTAGCGGGTGAAGTCTACGAGCAGTACTTC.

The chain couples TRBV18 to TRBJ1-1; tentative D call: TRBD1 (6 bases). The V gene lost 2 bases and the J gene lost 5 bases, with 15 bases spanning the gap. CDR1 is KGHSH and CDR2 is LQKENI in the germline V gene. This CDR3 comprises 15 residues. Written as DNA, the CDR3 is TGTGCCAGCTCACCAGGGCAGGGGATGGATACTGAAGCTTTCTTT. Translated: CASSPGQGMDTEAFF. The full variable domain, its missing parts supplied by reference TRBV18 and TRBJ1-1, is NAGVMQNPRHLVRRRGQEARLRCSPMKGHSHVYWYRQLPEEGLKFMVYLQKENIIDESGMPKERFSAEFPKEGPSILRIQQVVRGDSAAYFCASSPGQGMDTEAFFGQGTRLTVV.

CDR3 bases: TGCGCCAGCAGCCAAGATTTTCAGATGGATGGGCAGTTCTTC. As protein: CASSQDFQMDGQFF. The rearrangement links TRBV4-3 to TRBJ2-1; D is undetermined. CDR3 length equals 14 residues. Germline CDR1 and CDR2: LGHNA and YSLEER. Between the trimmed V and J ends, which lost 0 bases and 12 bases, there was a span of 15 bases.

The CDR3 nucleotides read TGTGCCAGTAGGAAGCCGCAGGGAGGTTCCGGGGAGCTGTTTTTT. Its translation is CASRKPQGGSGELFF. The chain couples TRBV19 to TRBJ2-2; D may be TRBD2 (6 bases). The CDR3 is made up of 15 amino acids. Germline CDR1 LNHDA, CDR2 SQIVND (reference sequence). Deletions cut 6 bases from V and 6 bases from J, with 17 bases between.